The 31 T cell receptor beta chains reported below all come from one sample, sequenced in a study of cytomegalovirus exposure and HLA in healthy donors. This table comes from immunoSEQ multiplex PCR, and its TCRdb copy is limited to in-frame clones, with some not included. Altogether over 150,000 clones are present, roughly 96% being singletons, with the ten largest covering approximately 1%. The sample comprised PBMCs. These receptors were obtained from a woman under 30 in good health and CMV-seronegative.

The chain links TRBV7-9 to TRBJ1-5; no definite D call. The V gene's germline CDR1 is SEHNR and CDR2 FQNEAQ (reference sequence). V lost 7 bases to trimming and J lost 3 bases, with 13 bases between them. CDR3 length equals 14 residues. The CDR3 region is CASTYAASNQPQHF. The DNA of the CDR3 is TGTGCCAGCACCTACGCCGCCTCCAATCAGCCCCAGCATTTT.

The V call is TRBV5-6, the J call TRBJ2-7, with 10 bases that match TRBD1. In germline, CDR1 is SGHDT, CDR2 YYEEEE. CDR3 length: 14 amino acids. Trimming took 4 bases from V and 1 from J; bases not matched to a gene: 2. Written as DNA, the CDR3 is TGTGCCAGCAGCCCGGGACAGGGGTCCTACGAGCAGTACTTC. It codes for CASSPGQGSYEQYF.

This sequence joins TRBV21-1 and TRBJ1-1; the DNA was not used to check the table's D call, TRBD1. TRBV21-1 is noted as a pseudogene. This CDR3 has 17 residues. Written as DNA, the CDR3 is TGTGCCAGCGGAGAGACAGGGGGCGGTCAATGGAACACTGAAGCTTTCTTT. This gives the protein CASGETGGGQWNTEAFF.

The chain is built from TRBV7-2 and TRBJ1-6; unclear D gene. Germline V gives CDR1 SGHTA, CDR2 FQGNSA. Trimming took 6 bases from V and 13 from J, leaving 16 bases between them. The CDR3 totals 13 residues. The CDR3, as DNA: TGTGCCAGCAGTATTAGAGGGAGCTTCCCCCTCCACTTT. Its protein is CASSIRGSFPLHF.

The gene calls are TRBV10-3 and TRBJ2-7; D is uncertain. Between the trimmed V and J ends, which lost 3 bases and 2 bases, there was a span of 11 bases. This CDR3 is 14 amino acids long. Germline CDR1 is ENHRY and CDR2 is SYGVKD. In nucleotides, the CDR3 is TGTGCCATCAGTGATGACACGATGGCCTACGAGCAGTACTTC. It yields the protein CAISDDTMAYEQYF.

This rearrangement joins TRBV5-6 to TRBJ2-5; the match to TRBD1 covers 7 bases. The germline V gene has CDR1 SGHDT and CDR2 YYEEEE. The CDR3 length is 16 residues. Trimming removed 0 bases from V and 1 base from J; junction bases left unmatched: 6. CDR3 protein: CASSLVTGESQETQYF. The CDR3 DNA reads TGTGCCAGCAGCTTGGTTACAGGGGAAAGCCAAGAGACCCAGTACTTC.

The rearrangement joins TRBV6-6 to TRBJ1-1; 7 bases are a match to TRBD1. Germline assignment: CDR1 MNHNY and CDR2 SVGAGI (reference sequence). The CDR3 totals 14 residues. V was clipped by 2 bases and J by 3 bases; unmatched bases: 3. CDR3 residues: CASSYPTGDTEAFF. The CDR3 nucleotides read TGTGCCAGCAGTTACCCAACAGGGGACACTGAAGCTTTCTTT.

A single count supports this clone. This chain connects TRBV7-8 to TRBJ2-7; the D is unclear. V dropped 4 bases and J dropped 3 bases, with 7 bases sitting between them. The CDR3 length is 12 residues. Germline V gene data show CDR1 as SGHVS and CDR2 as FQNEAQ. CDR3 sequence: CASSYHSYEQYF. CDR3 nucleotide sequence: TGTGCCAGCAGCTACCACAGCTACGAGCAGTACTTC.

The CDR3 region is CASSDIYEQYF. CDR3 DNA sequence: TGTGCCAGCAGCGACATCTACGAGCAGTACTTC. J is TRBJ2-7 and V is TRBV11-2; D remains unclear. The V end was cut by 5 bases, the J end by 3 bases, with 5 bases between. Germline lookup yields CDR1 SGHAT and CDR2 FQNNGV. CDR3 length: 11 residues.

This clone was found once. The V call is TRBV9, the J call TRBJ2-7, with D possibly matching TRBD2 (6 bases). The CDR3 has 14 residues. The V end lost 0 bases, the J end lost 2 bases, and 9 bases lay between the germline ends. Germline-derived CDR1 and CDR2 are SGDLS and YYNGEE. In DNA, the CDR3 is TGTGCCAGCAGCGTAGCGGCGGGACCCTACGAGCAGTACTTC. Protein product: CASSVAAGPYEQYF.

There are many counts of this clone. V usage is TRBV6-6 and J usage is TRBJ1-5; TRBD1 matches 7 bases. This CDR3 spans 16 amino acids. Germline V gene sequence: CDR1 MNHNY, CDR2 SVGAGI (reference sequence). J gave up 2 bases and V 1 base, and 5 bases lay outside the gene matches. CDR3: CASSYYGTVGNQPQHF. The CDR3 DNA is TGTGCCAGCAGTTACTACGGGACAGTGGGCAATCAGCCCCAGCATTTT.

This chain links TRBV6-6 with TRBJ1-1; D unclear. This CDR3 spans 15 amino acids. Deletions cut 3 bases from V and 2 bases from J, with 13 bases between. The germline gives CDR1 MNHNY, CDR2 SVGAGI (reference sequence). CDR3 sequence (DNA): TGTGCCAGCAGTTATTTGGTCAGCGAAAACACTGAAGCTTTCTTT. Translated: CASSYLVSENTEAFF.

The rearrangement links TRBV7-2 to TRBJ2-5; tentatively, D is TRBD2 (5 bases). The CDR3 has 13 amino acids. Trimming removed 5 bases at V and 2 bases at J, with 9 bases between. The germline gives CDR1 SGHTA, CDR2 FQGNSA. The chain's CDR3 is CASSGRGQETQYF. As DNA, the CDR3 is TGTGCCAGCAGCGGCCGGGGACAAGAGACCCAGTACTTC. The entire variable domain, with the rest obtained from reference TRBV7-2 and TRBJ2-5, is as follows: GAGVSQSPSNKVTEKGKDVELRCDPISGHTALYWYRQSLGQGLEFLIYFQGNSAPDKSGLPSDRFSAERTGGSVSTLTIQRTQQEDSAVYLCASSGRGQETQYFGPGTRLLVL.

The chain couples TRBV15 to TRBJ1-2; TRBD1 is a possible D gene (5 bases). Germline V gives CDR1 LNHNV, CDR2 YYDKDF (reference sequence). The CDR3 consists of 15 residues. V lost 0 bases and J lost 4, with 12 bases in between. CDR3 sequence: CATSRDQGRVYGYTF. The CDR3 DNA follows: TGTGCCACCAGCAGAGATCAAGGCAGGGTCTATGGCTACACCTTC.

This clone has a single count. The chain couples TRBV5-4 to TRBJ2-7; 10 bases align to TRBD1. The V gene's germline CDR1 is SGHNT and CDR2 YYREEE (reference sequence). The CDR3 is 15 residues long. The V segment lost 4 bases and the J segment 1 base; nucleotides outside the gene matches: 5. CDR3 region: CASSMDRGDSYEQYF. Here the CDR3 DNA reads TGTGCCAGCAGCATGGACAGGGGGGATTCCTACGAGCAGTACTTC.

The chain is built from TRBV9 and TRBJ1-5, with unresolved D. CDR3 length equals 15 residues. The germline CDR1 and CDR2 sequences are SGDLS and YYNGEE. Trimming pared 4 bases from V and 0 bases from J, leaving 11 bases between. The CDR3 here is CASSSSQDSNQPQHF. The CDR3 DNA sequence: TGTGCCAGCAGCTCAAGCCAGGATAGCAATCAGCCCCAGCATTTT.

The rearrangement joins TRBV7-9 to TRBJ1-1; TRBD1 might be the D (5 bases). CDR3 size: 14 residues. The germline V gene encodes CDR1 SEHNR and CDR2 FQNEAQ (reference sequence). The V end lost 1 base, the J end lost 1 base, and 7 bases lay between the germline ends. The DNA of the CDR3 is TGTGCCAGCAGCTTAGTCGGACAGAACACTGAAGCTTTCTTT. It encodes CASSLVGQNTEAFF.

This chain joins TRBV19 and TRBJ2-2; D possibly corresponds to TRBD2 (5 bases). Germline CDR1 and CDR2: LNHDA and SQIVND (reference sequence). The V end lost 6 bases, the J end lost 4 bases, and 9 bases lay between the germline ends. The CDR3 runs 13 residues. CDR3 protein: CASRGEGTGELFF. The CDR3 DNA follows: TGTGCCAGTAGGGGCGAGGGCACCGGGGAGCTGTTTTTT.

CDR3: CATSSSGQLAYNEQFF. The CDR3, as DNA: TGTGCCACCAGCTCCTCGGGACAGCTAGCCTACAATGAGCAGTTCTTC. The gene calls are TRBV15 and TRBJ2-1; 7 nucleotides match TRBD1. There are 16 residues in the CDR3. The V gene end was trimmed by 5 bases and the J gene end by 2 bases; junction bases not matched to a gene: 9. CDR1 is LNHNV and CDR2 is YYDKDF in the germline V gene (reference sequence).

This clone was found once. The V and J genes are TRBV6-5 and TRBJ2-3; 10 positions match TRBD2. The CDR3 runs to 15 residues. Germline loops: CDR1 MNHEY, CDR2 SVGAGI. V shed 6 bases and J 2 bases; nucleotides not matched to a gene: 5. CDR3: CASSLGTSATDTQYF. The DNA for the CDR3 is TGTGCCAGCAGCCTGGGGACTAGCGCCACAGATACGCAGTATTTT.

This chain links TRBV5-1 with TRBJ2-5; 10 positions match TRBD1. CDR3 length: 17 residues. CDR1 SGHRS and CDR2 YFSETQ come from the germline V gene. Germline trimming cut 2 bases from V and 3 bases from J; bases unmatched to any gene: 10. CDR3 nucleotides: TGCGCCAGCAGCTTATCTCCCGCGGGACAGGGGAAAGAGACCCAGTACTTC. It codes for CASSLSPAGQGKETQYF. The variable domain in full, with the rest retrieved from reference TRBV5-1 and TRBJ2-5, is KAGVTQTPRYLIKTRGQQVTLSCSPISGHRSVSWYQQTPGQGLQFLFEYFSETQRNKGNFPGRFSGRQFSNSRSEMNVSTLELGDSALYLCASSLSPAGQGKETQYFGPGTRLLVL.

V gene TRBV6-1 combines with J gene TRBJ1-2, with unresolved D. Germline assignment: CDR1 MNHNS and CDR2 SASEGT. V lost 0 bases to trimming and J lost 1 base, with 3 bases between them. The CDR3 totals 13 residues. Written as DNA, the CDR3 is TGTGCCAGCAGTGAAGCCGTTAACTATGGCTACACCTTC. Protein sequence: CASSEAVNYGYTF.

The chain carries TRBV10-2 and TRBJ2-7; D might be TRBD2 (6 bases). This CDR3 is built from 11 residues. Germline V CDR1 and CDR2: WSHSY, SAAADI. Trimming shortened V by 4 bases and J by 6 bases, and 7 bases separated the two germline ends. The CDR3 region is CASSVGSEQYF. The CDR3 DNA sequence: TGCGCCAGCAGTGTCGGGAGCGAGCAGTACTTC.

This clone appeared a single time. J is TRBJ2-2 and V is TRBV11-3; D possibly corresponds to TRBD2 (5 bases). In germline, CDR1 is SGHNT, CDR2 YENEEA. Deletions cut 5 bases from V and 6 bases from J, with 7 bases between. The CDR3 loop spans 12 amino acids. CDR3 nucleotides: TGTGCCAGCAGCGAGGGTCCCGGGGAGCTGTTTTTT. Translating gives CASSEGPGELFF.

The V and J genes are TRBV11-2 and TRBJ2-1; D unclear. V was clipped by 5 bases and J by 6 bases, with 5 bases between them. Germline V gene lookup returns CDR1 SGHAT and CDR2 FQNNGV. The CDR3 is made up of 11 amino acids. The CDR3 region is CASSEANEQFF. CDR3 in DNA: TGTGCCAGCAGCGAGGCCAATGAGCAGTTCTTC.

The rearrangement links TRBV7-2 to TRBJ2-3; 11 bases fit TRBD2. CDR1 and CDR2 (germline): SGHTA, FQGNSA. Unmatched junction bases numbered 4, after V lost 5 bases and J lost 6 bases. The length of the CDR3 is 14 residues. CDR3 nucleotides: TGTGCCAGCAGCCGAAGGACTAGCGGGGATACGCAGTATTTT. It translates to CASSRRTSGDTQYF.

The chain employs TRBV7-3 and TRBJ2-3; possible D gene TRBD2, 6 bases. Germline CDR1 reads SGHTA; CDR2 reads FQGTGA. The V and J ends lost 4 bases and 1 base respectively, with 9 bases between them. This CDR3 spans 14 amino acids. The CDR3 reads CASSYTGGTDTQYF. CDR3 coding DNA: TGTGCCAGCAGCTACACGGGAGGCACAGATACGCAGTATTTT.

The gene calls are TRBV2 and TRBJ1-5; no clear D gene. Germline V CDR1 and CDR2: SNHLY, FYNNEI. The germline V and J ends were trimmed by 3 bases and 0 bases, with 3 bases remaining between them. The CDR3 extends over 13 amino acids. The CDR3 sequence is CASSDNSNQPQHF. The CDR3 DNA sequence: TGTGCCAGCAGTGATAATAGCAATCAGCCCCAGCATTTT.

The J gene is TRBJ1-3, the V gene TRBV4-3; D possibly corresponds to TRBD1 (5 bases). CDR3 length equals 15 residues. Germline CDR1 LGHNA, CDR2 YSLEER. The germline V and J ends were trimmed by 2 bases and 8 bases, with 16 bases remaining between them. The CDR3 region has the DNA TGCGCCAGCAGCCAATCGGTTAGACAGCAGGACACCATATATTTT. This encodes CASSQSVRQQDTIYF.

This clone was seen once. This chain links TRBV6-5 with TRBJ1-4; TRBD1 might be the D (5 bases). The germline gives CDR1 MNHEY, CDR2 SVGAGI. The CDR3 is made up of 16 amino acids. V lost 1 base and J 0 bases, leaving 9 bases between the germline ends. CDR3 region: CASSYFAGTTNEKLFF. CDR3 in DNA: TGTGCCAGCAGTTACTTTGCAGGGACAACTAATGAAAAACTGTTTTTT.

The chain carries TRBV6-5 and TRBJ2-2; 7 bases align to TRBD1. The CDR3 runs 14 residues. The ends lost 10 bases at V and 7 bases at J; junction bases unmatched: 12. Germline V gives CDR1 MNHEY, CDR2 SVGAGI. The CDR3: CAISPGQLLGELFF. CDR3 DNA: TGTGCCATTAGTCCGGGACAGCTACTCGGGGAGCTGTTTTTT.